These T cell receptor beta chains were read from a single sample in a study of blood T cell repertoires in COVID-19. The data were produced by immunoSEQ multiplex PCR, yet TCRdb's version contains in-frame clones alone and is incomplete. This sample has approximately 300,000 clones; 92% occur once, and the top ten carry approximately 17%. Sequencing used PBMCs or T cells enriched from blood (not recorded which). The receptors come from a woman in her twenties or thirties who had recovered from COVID-19. The CDR3 runs from the conserved cysteine through the conserved F or W. The D gene is left open where the match is weak.

d_gene,j_gene,v_gene,CDR3aa,CDR3nt
-,TRBJ2-7,TRBV19,CASTTDASEGGQYF,TGTGCCAGTACCACAGACGCCAGCGAGGGAGGGCAGTACTTC
TRBD2,TRBJ2-3,TRBV7-2,CASRGGLAGWDTQYF,TGTGCCAGCAGGGGGGGGCTAGCGGGATGGGATACGCAGTATTTT
TRBD2,TRBJ2-3,TRBV18,CASSPQKLGGGADTQYF,TGTGCCAGCTCACCCCAAAAGTTGGGGGGAGGGGCAGATACGCAGTATTTT
TRBD1,TRBJ2-1,TRBV7-3,CASSTTQGKGEQFF,TGTGCCAGCAGCACGACACAGGGGAAAGGTGAGCAGTTCTTC
TRBD1,TRBJ1-5,TRBV28,CASSTGTGELGPQHF,TGTGCCAGCAGCACCGGGACAGGGGAATTGGGGCCCCAGCATTTT
TRBD1,TRBJ2-1,TRBV28,CASSPTGPSYNEQFF,TGTGCCAGCAGTCCGACAGGGCCCTCCTACAATGAGCAGTTCTTC
-,TRBJ2-2,TRBV9,CASSVVGGDTGELFF,TGTGCCAGCAGCGTAGTCGGGGGAGATACCGGGGAGCTGTTTTTT
TRBD2,TRBJ2-3,TRBV19,CASSIVSGGATSPDTQYF,TGTGCCAGTAGTATAGTTAGCGGGGGGGCCACATCCCCAGATACGCAGTATTTT
-,TRBJ2-3,TRBV4-1,CASSQDRRDSRPYF,TGCGCCAGCAGCCAAGACCGTCGGGACTCCCGCCCGTATTTT
-,TRBJ2-1,TRBV9,CASSTGAGGHNEQFF,TGTGCCAGTAGTACAGGGGCCGGGGGCCACAATGAGCAGTTCTTC
TRBD2,TRBJ2-3,TRBV5-1,CASSFSGGLTDTQYF,TGCGCCAGCAGCTTCTCGGGGGGGCTGACAGATACGCAGTATTTT
TRBD1,TRBJ1-5,TRBV19,CASSIRDRGNQPQHF,TGTGCCAGTAGTATCCGAGACAGGGGGAATCAGCCCCAGCATTTT
-,TRBJ2-6,TRBV7-9,CASSFAGPGSGANVLTF,TGTGCCAGCAGCTTCGCTGGTCCAGGCTCTGGGGCCAACGTCCTGACTTTC
TRBD1,TRBJ1-2,TRBV7-2,CASSLSRGQAANYGYTF,TGTGCCAGCAGCTTATCTAGGGGGCAGGCAGCTAACTATGGCTACACCTTC
TRBD1,TRBJ2-2,TRBV27,CASRRTGIHGELFF,TGTGCCAGCCGGCGGACAGGAATCCACGGGGAGCTGTTTTTT
-,TRBJ1-4,TRBV3-1/TRBV3-2,CASSVKTGLGEKLFF,TGTGCCAGCAGCGTAAAGACAGGTTTGGGTGAAAAACTGTTTTTT